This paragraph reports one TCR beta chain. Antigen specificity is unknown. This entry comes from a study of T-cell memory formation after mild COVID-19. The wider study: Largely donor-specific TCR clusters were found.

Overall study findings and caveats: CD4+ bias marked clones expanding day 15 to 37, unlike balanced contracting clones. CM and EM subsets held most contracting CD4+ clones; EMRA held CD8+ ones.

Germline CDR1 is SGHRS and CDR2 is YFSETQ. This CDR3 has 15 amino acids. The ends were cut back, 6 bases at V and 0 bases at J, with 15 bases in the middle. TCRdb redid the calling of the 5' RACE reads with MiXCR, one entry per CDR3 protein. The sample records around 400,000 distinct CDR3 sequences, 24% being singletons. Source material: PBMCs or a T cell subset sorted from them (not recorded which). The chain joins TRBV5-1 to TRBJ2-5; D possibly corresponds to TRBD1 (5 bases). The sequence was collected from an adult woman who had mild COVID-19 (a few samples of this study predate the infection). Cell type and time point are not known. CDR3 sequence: CASNQQVPYQETQYF. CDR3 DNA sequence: TGCGCCAGCAACCAACAGGTGCCGTACCAAGAGACCCAGTACTTC.